This entry is about one T cell receptor beta chain. The antigen remains unidentified. The entry originates in a study of CD4 T cells in relation to SARS-CoV-2 and coronaviruses. Overall study results and limits: Memory recall responses, not primary responses primed in culture, are what the assay detects.

The data were produced by immunoSEQ multiplex PCR, yet TCRdb's version contains in-frame clones alone and is incomplete. The repertoire holds about 36,000 clones, just under 85% seen once, with 6% to 8.5% in the top ten. Germline lookup yields CDR1 SEHNR and CDR2 FQNEAQ (reference sequence). V was clipped by 7 bases and J by 7 bases; unmatched bases: 5. The CDR3 contains 14 residues. For less than eleven days, 85,000 to 100,000 sorted CD4+ cells grew with T cell-depleted PBMCs and CEF. V is TRBV7-9 and J is TRBJ2-1, with 12 bases that match TRBD2. The source is an adult with COVID-19. Sequenced input: naive CD4+ T cells from PBMCs, cultured in vitro. Subset indicated: naive CD4+ T cells isolated by negative enrichment. Here the CDR3 reads CASILGLAGNEQFF. CDR3 bases: TGTGCCAGCATCCTAGGACTAGCGGGGAATGAGCAGTTCTTC.